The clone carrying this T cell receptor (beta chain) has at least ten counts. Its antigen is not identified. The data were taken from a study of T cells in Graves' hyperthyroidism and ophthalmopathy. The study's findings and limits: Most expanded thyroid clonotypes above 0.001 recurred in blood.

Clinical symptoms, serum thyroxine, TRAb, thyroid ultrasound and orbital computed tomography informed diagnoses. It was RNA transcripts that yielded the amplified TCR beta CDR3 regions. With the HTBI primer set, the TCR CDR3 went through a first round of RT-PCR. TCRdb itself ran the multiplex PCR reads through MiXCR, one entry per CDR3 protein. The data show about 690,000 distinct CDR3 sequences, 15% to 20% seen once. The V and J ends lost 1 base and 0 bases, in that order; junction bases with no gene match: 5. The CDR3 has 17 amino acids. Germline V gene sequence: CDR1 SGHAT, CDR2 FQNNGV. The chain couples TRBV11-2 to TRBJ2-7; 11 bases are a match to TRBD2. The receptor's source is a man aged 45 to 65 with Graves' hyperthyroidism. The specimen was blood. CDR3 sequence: CASSLVTSGASSYEQYF. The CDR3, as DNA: TGTGCCAGCAGCTTAGTGACTAGCGGGGCGAGCTCCTACGAGCAGTACTTC. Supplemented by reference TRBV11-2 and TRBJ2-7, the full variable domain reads EAGVAQSPRYKIIEKRQSVAFWCNPISGHATLYWYQQILGQGPKLLIQFQNNGVVDDSQLPKDRFSAERLKGVDSTLKIQPAKLEDSAVYLCASSLVTSGASSYEQYFGPGTRLTVT.